Following are 21 T cell receptor beta chains from one sample sequenced in a study of shared clonotypes between healthy human individuals. Profiling relied on immunoSEQ multiplex PCR, and the TCRdb table lists in-frame clones only, not all of them. The table records roughly 720,000 clones, 90% of them present only once. The material sequenced was memory CD8+ T cells from PBMCs. The subset was: CD45RO+ cells pooled with CCR7-negative TemRA cells. These receptors were collected from a man aged 18 to 29 in good health. Some clones in this sample may be carry-over from other donors' samples.

The chain couples TRBV10-3 to TRBJ2-5; D remains ambiguous. The CDR3 consists of 14 residues. Germline assignment: CDR1 ENHRY and CDR2 SYGVKD. Between the trimmed V and J ends, which lost 0 bases and 4 bases, there was a span of 9 bases. CDR3: CAISESYTVETQYF. The DNA for the CDR3 is TGTGCCATCAGTGAGTCGTACACCGTAGAGACCCAGTACTTC.

The J gene is TRBJ2-7, the V gene TRBV6-6, with 9 bases that match TRBD2. Looked up from germline, CDR1 is MNHNY and CDR2 is SVGAGI (reference sequence). With V trimmed by 0 bases and J by 3 bases, 3 bases remained unmatched. The CDR3 is made up of 15 amino acids. The CDR3 DNA is TGTGCCAGCAGTTACTCTGAACTAGCGGGCTACGAGCAGTACTTC. As protein: CASSYSELAGYEQYF.

The gene calls are TRBV10-3 and TRBJ1-2; 7 bases fit TRBD1. The CDR3 covers 14 residues. The junction had 9 bases not matched to a gene; V was cut back by 6 bases and J by 5 bases. Per the germline V gene, CDR1 is ENHRY and CDR2 is SYGVKD. The CDR3 DNA follows: TGTGCCATCAGAAACAGGGGAAAAGGATATGGCTACACCTTC. This codes for CAIRNRGKGYGYTF.

This chain links TRBV4-1 with TRBJ2-3, with D hard to call. V was cut by 3 bases and J by 7 bases, with 11 bases left in between. The CDR3 spans 13 residues. CDR1 and CDR2 (germline): MGHRA, YSYEKL. Here the CDR3 reads CASSQRLVYTQYF. The CDR3 nucleotides are TGCGCCAGCAGCCAGAGACTGGTTTATACGCAGTATTTT.

The chain combines TRBV6-1 with TRBJ1-5; D is ambiguous. The CDR3 covers 15 residues. Trimming stripped 3 bases from V and 0 bases from J, with 9 bases between. From germline, CDR1 is MNHNS and CDR2 SASEGT. CDR3 loop: CASSERVYSNQPQHF. CDR3 coding DNA: TGTGCCAGCAGTGAGAGGGTCTATAGCAATCAGCCCCAGCATTTT.

The CDR3 region has the DNA TGCAGCGTTTCGGGAGGACGCACCTCCTACGAGCAGTACTTC. This gives the protein CSVSGGRTSYEQYF. The chain uses TRBV29-1 and TRBJ2-7, with TRBD2 matching 7 bases. From germline, CDR1 is SQVTM and CDR2 ANQGSEA. J gave up 0 bases and V 5 bases, and 7 bases lay outside the gene matches. The CDR3 is 14 residues long.

This clone was detected a few times. The rearrangement uses TRBV9 and TRBJ2-5; 10 bases are a match to TRBD1. Germline assignment: CDR1 SGDLS and CDR2 YYNGEE. V lost 5 bases to trimming and J lost 5 bases; unmatched junction nucleotides: 6. This CDR3 comprises 14 residues. The CDR3 region has the DNA TGTGCCAGCAGTCGGACAGGGGGTCGGGAGACCCAGTACTTC. Translation: CASSRTGGRETQYF.

This clone was seen more than once but under ten times. The rearrangement links TRBV2 to TRBJ1-5; D gene ambiguous. The V and J ends lost 0 bases and 4 bases respectively, with 10 bases between them. This CDR3 has 15 residues. Per germline, CDR1 SNHLY and CDR2 FYNNEI. The CDR3 DNA follows: TGTGCCAGCAGTGAAGCGGGGTCCGCTAATCAGCCCCAGCATTTT. It codes for CASSEAGSANQPQHF.

The chain couples TRBV27 to TRBJ2-1; 8 bases are shared with TRBD2. Germline V CDR1 and CDR2: MNHEY, SMNVEV (reference sequence). There are 15 residues in the CDR3. The trim removed 5 bases at V and 5 bases at J, leaving 8 bases unmatched. CDR3 protein: CASSATGLGNNEQFF. In nucleotides, the CDR3 is TGTGCCAGCAGTGCGACGGGACTAGGCAACAATGAGCAGTTCTTC.

This sequence joins TRBV7-6 and TRBJ2-7; 12 nucleotides line up with TRBD2. The CDR3 length is 18 residues. Germline V lookup: CDR1 SGHVS, CDR2 FNYEAQ. V lost 7 bases, J lost 3 bases, and 16 bases stayed unmatched. Written as DNA, the CDR3 is TGTGCCAGCACCCCGGGACTAGCGGGCCGGGCGCAGGGCTACGAGCAGTACTTC. It translates to CASTPGLAGRAQGYEQYF.

The chain joins TRBV5-4 to TRBJ2-7; 8 bases match TRBD1. V lost 4 bases and J lost 5; bases outside the gene matches: 5. This CDR3 has 13 amino acids. The germline V gene has CDR1 SGHNT and CDR2 YYREEE (reference sequence). The CDR3: CASSPDRVNEQYF. CDR3 nucleotide sequence: TGTGCCAGCAGCCCGGACAGGGTGAACGAGCAGTACTTC.

The chain joins TRBV9 to TRBJ1-3, with 7 nucleotides matching TRBD1. V lost 0 bases, J lost 4 bases, and 10 bases stayed unmatched. The CDR3 is 17 residues long. Germline values: CDR1 SGDLS, CDR2 YYNGEE. This CDR3 is CASSVEGQSVSGNTIYF. CDR3 sequence (DNA): TGTGCCAGCAGCGTAGAGGGACAGTCAGTCTCCGGAAACACCATATATTTT. Together with reference TRBV9 and TRBJ1-3, the CDR3 gives the full variable domain: DSGVTQTPKHLITATGQRVTLRCSPRSGDLSVYWYQQSLDQGLQFLIQYYNGEERAKGNILERFSAQQFPDLHSELNLSSLELGDSALYFCASSVEGQSVSGNTIYFGEGSWLTVV.

The chain joins TRBV5-1 to TRBJ2-7; D is tentatively TRBD1 or TRBD2 (6 bases each). The CDR3 loop spans 13 amino acids. CDR1 SGHRS and CDR2 YFSETQ come from the germline V gene. V dropped 9 bases and J dropped 3 bases, with 16 bases sitting between them. The CDR3 sequence: CATREGGSYEQYF. CDR3 nucleotide sequence: TGCGCCACCCGAGAGGGGGGAAGCTACGAGCAGTACTTC.

Regarding this clone: This same CDR3 is encoded by further DNA sequences in the sample. The chain joins TRBV7-2 to TRBJ1-5, with a possible D match to TRBD1 (5 bases). V was cut by 1 base and J by 6 bases, with 10 bases left in between. CDR1 and CDR2 from the germline V gene are SGHTA and FQGNSA. This CDR3 has 14 residues. CDR3 loop: CASSLGQGSQPQHF. DNA of the CDR3: TGTGCCAGCAGCTTAGGTCAGGGTAGTCAGCCCCAGCATTTT.

The genes are TRBV4-1 and TRBJ1-5; D not resolved. Germline loops: CDR1 MGHRA, CDR2 YSYEKL. CDR3 length: 13 residues. V was trimmed by 0 bases and J by 4 bases, leaving 4 bases between them. In DNA form, the CDR3 reads TGCGCCAGCAGCCAAGACGAAAATCAGCCCCAGCATTTT. Translated, it gives CASSQDENQPQHF.

This rearrangement joins TRBV2 to TRBJ2-2; D is unresolved. V lost 6 bases and J 7 bases, leaving 15 bases between the germline ends. The CDR3 runs 14 residues. CDR1 and CDR2 from the germline V gene are SNHLY and FYNNEI. CDR3 nucleotide sequence: TGTGCCAGCAGGGCTGATAGGGCTGGCGGGGAGCTGTTTTTT. Amino acid sequence: CASRADRAGGELFF.

This clone was picked up one time. At the DNA level, this CDR3 is encoded by other sequences in the same sample as well. The chain employs TRBV29-1 and TRBJ1-5, with 7 bases lining up with TRBD1. The germline V gene has CDR1 SQVTM and CDR2 ANQGSEA. The CDR3 is 12 amino acids. The trim removed 6 bases at V and 2 bases at J, leaving 1 base unmatched. The DNA of the CDR3 is TGCAGCGTCGGGACAGGCAATCAGCCCCAGCATTTT. Amino acid sequence: CSVGTGNQPQHF.

The V gene is TRBV4-3, the J gene TRBJ1-1, with 10 nucleotides matching TRBD1. The germline CDR1 and CDR2 sequences are LGHNA and YSLEER. The trim removed 4 bases at V and 0 bases at J, leaving 2 bases unmatched. The CDR3 extends over 15 amino acids. The CDR3 bases are TGCGCCAGCAGCCCCGGGACAGGGGTGAACACTGAAGCTTTCTTT. Its protein product is CASSPGTGVNTEAFF.

V is TRBV7-3 and J is TRBJ2-3; 7 nucleotides agree with TRBD2. The CDR3 length is 19 residues. CDR1 and CDR2 (germline): SGHTA, FQGTGA. Trimming at V came to 3 bases and at J to 2 bases, leaving 17 bases not matched to a gene. The DNA for the CDR3 is TGTGCCAGCAGCTTCCCACTGGTGCCTAGCGGTCCCAACACAGATACGCAGTATTTT. Encoded protein: CASSFPLVPSGPNTDTQYF.

The chain uses TRBV23-1 and TRBJ2-1; 10 nucleotides agree with TRBD2. TRBV23-1 is treated as an ORF (open reading frame) with a function not yet certain. The ends lost 0 bases at V and 1 base at J; junction bases unmatched: 9. This CDR3 has 19 amino acids. The CDR3 loop is CASSQSRLAGYESYNEQFF. DNA for the CDR3: TGCGCCAGCAGTCAATCGAGACTAGCGGGCTATGAATCCTACAATGAGCAGTTCTTC.

The V gene is TRBV28, the J gene TRBJ2-1; D perhaps matches TRBD2 (6 bases). CDR1 MDHEN and CDR2 SYDVKM come from the germline V gene. V lost 5 bases, J lost 8 bases, and 16 bases lay in between. This CDR3 contains 14 residues. CDR3: CASSMGLGEDEQFF. CDR3 sequence (DNA): TGTGCCAGCAGTATGGGGCTAGGGGAGGATGAGCAGTTCTTC.